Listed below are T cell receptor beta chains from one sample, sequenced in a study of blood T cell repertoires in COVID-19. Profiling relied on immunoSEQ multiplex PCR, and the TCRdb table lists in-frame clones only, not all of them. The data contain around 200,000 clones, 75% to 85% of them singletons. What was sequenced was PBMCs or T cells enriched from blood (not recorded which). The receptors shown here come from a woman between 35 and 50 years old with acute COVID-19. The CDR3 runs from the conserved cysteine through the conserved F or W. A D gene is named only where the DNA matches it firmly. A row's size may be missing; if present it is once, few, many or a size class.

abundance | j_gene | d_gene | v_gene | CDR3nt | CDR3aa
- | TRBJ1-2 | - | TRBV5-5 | TGTGCCAGCAGGATGGACAGTTTTAACTATGGCTACACCTTC | CASRMDSFNYGYTF
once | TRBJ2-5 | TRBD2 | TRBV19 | TGTGCCAGTAGTACAACAACTAGCGTGGGGACCCAGTACTTC | CASSTTTSVGTQYF
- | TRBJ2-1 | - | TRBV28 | TGTGCCAGCAGTTTATTGAGGGGGCGGGTGACTAGCGCATACAATGAGCAGTTCTTC | CASSLLRGRVTSAYNEQFF
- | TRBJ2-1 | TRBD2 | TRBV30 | TGTGCCTGGACTCCGGGACTAGCGGAGTACAATGAGCAGTTCTTC | CAWTPGLAEYNEQFF
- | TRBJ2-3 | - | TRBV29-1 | TGCAGCGTTGAGGGGGGGCGGTCGGCAGATACGCAGTATTTT | CSVEGGRSADTQYF
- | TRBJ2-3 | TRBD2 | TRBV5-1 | TGCGCCAGCAGCTTACTAGCGGGGGCTACGGGGGGCACAGATACGCAGTATTTT | CASSLLAGATGGTDTQYF
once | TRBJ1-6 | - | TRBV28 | TGTGCCAGCAGGGTACGGAATTCACCCCTCCACTTT | CASRVRNSPLHF
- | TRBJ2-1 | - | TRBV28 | TGTGCCAGCAGTCCCACCCTTGGAGTCTACAATGAGCAGTTCTTC | CASSPTLGVYNEQFF
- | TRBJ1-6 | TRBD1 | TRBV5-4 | TGTGCCAGCAGCGGCGACAGGGGTTCACCCCTCCACTTT | CASSGDRGSPLHF
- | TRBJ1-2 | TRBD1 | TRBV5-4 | TGTGCCAGCAGCGCCGGGGGACAGAACTATGGCTACACCTTC | CASSAGGQNYGYTF
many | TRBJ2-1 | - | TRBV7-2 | TGTGCCAGCAGCTTACTGAGCGGAGGCTCCTACAATGAGCAGTTCTTC | CASSLLSGGSYNEQFF
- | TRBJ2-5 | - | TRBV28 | TGTGCCAGCAGTTTGCGAAGAGGGTCGGGGGAGACCCAGTACTTC | CASSLRRGSGETQYF
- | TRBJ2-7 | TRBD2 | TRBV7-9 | TGTGCCAGCAGCTTGAGCGGGAACTACGAGCAGTACTTC | CASSLSGNYEQYF
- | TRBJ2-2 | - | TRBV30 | TGTGCCTGGAGTGTACAAGGGATCCTAGCGACGAACACCGGGGAGCTGTTTTTT | CAWSVQGILATNTGELFF
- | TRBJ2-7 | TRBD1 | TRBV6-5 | TGTGCCAGCAGTCCTCACAGGGGACCGAGCTACGAGCAGTACTTC | CASSPHRGPSYEQYF
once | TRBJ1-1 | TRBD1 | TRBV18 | TGTGCCAGCTCACCATTAGCGACAGGGGGTACTGAAGCTTTCTTT | CASSPLATGGTEAFF
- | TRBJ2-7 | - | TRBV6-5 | TGTGCCAGCAGTTACTCGGACATGGCCGAGCAGTACTTC | CASSYSDMAEQYF
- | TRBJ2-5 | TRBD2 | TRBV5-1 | TGCGCCAGCATCCCTAGCGGGGGGGCTGGGGAGACCCAGTACTTC | CASIPSGGAGETQYF
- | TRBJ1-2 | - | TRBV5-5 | TGTGCCAGCAGCTTGGCACTCTATGGCTACACCTTC | CASSLALYGYTF
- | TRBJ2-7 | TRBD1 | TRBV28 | TGTGCCAGCAGTCTGACAGGGGTTCCCTCCTACGAGCAGTACTTC | CASSLTGVPSYEQYF
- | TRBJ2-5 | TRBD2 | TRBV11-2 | TGTGCCAGCAGCCGGACTAGCGGGCGTGAAGAGACCCAGTACTTC | CASSRTSGREETQYF
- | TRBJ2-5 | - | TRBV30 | TGTGCCTGGAGTCGGGATTTACAGGAGACCCAGTACTTC | CAWSRDLQETQYF
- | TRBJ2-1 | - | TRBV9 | TGTGCCAGCAGCGTAAGGGAGCGTGAGCAGTTCTTC | CASSVREREQFF
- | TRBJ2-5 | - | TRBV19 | TGTGCCAGTAGTTTCTCGTCAGTCCCAGAGACCCAGTACTTC | CASSFSSVPETQYF
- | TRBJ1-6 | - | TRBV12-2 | TGTGCAAGTCGCCTACCCGGGGTACAGGGAGAACATTCACCCCTCCACTTT | CASRLPGVQGEHSPLHF
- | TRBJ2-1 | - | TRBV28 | TGTGCCAGCAGTTTCGGCGGGAATTTCAATGAGCAGTTCTTC | CASSFGGNFNEQFF
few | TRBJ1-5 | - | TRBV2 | TGTGCCAGCAGTGGTGTGGGGGGGGCAGGGCAGCCCCAGCATTTT | CASSGVGGAGQPQHF
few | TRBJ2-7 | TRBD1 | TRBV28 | TGTGCCAGCAGTAAAAGACAGGGAATTTACGAGCAGTACTTC | CASSKRQGIYEQYF
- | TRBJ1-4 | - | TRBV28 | TGTGCCAGCAGTAACCTGACCCTCACGACGGGTGAAAAACTGTTTTTT | CASSNLTLTTGEKLFF
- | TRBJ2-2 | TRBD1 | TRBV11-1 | TGTGCCAGCAGCTTAGACGACAGGGCGACCGGGGAGCTGTTTTTT | CASSLDDRATGELFF
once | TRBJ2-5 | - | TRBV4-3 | TGCGCCAGCAGCCAAGACGAGACAGTTCAAGAGACCCAGTACTTC | CASSQDETVQETQYF
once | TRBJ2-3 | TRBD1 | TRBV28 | TGTGCCAGCAGAGGGACAGGGATCACAGATACGCAGTATTTT | CASRGTGITDTQYF
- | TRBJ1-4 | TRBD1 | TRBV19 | TGTGCCAGTACCGAAATTCAGGGGGCGAATGAAAAACTGTTTTTT | CASTEIQGANEKLFF
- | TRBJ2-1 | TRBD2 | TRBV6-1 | TGTGCCAGCAGTGAAGCGGGAGCGGGGGGGAGGTTCTTC | CASSEAGAGGRFF
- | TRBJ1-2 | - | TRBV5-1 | TGCGCCAGCAGCTTGGTTGGCGGAGGCGACGGCGGCTACACCTTC | CASSLVGGGDGGYTF
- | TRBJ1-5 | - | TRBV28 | TGTGCCAGCAGTCCCGGGGGAGGTAACCAGCCCCAGCATTTT | CASSPGGGNQPQHF
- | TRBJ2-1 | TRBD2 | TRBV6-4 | TGTGCCAGCAGTGAACTAGGCGGGAGGGCCCGTGAGCAGTTCTTC | CASSELGGRAREQFF
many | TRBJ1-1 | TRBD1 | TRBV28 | TGTGCCAGCAGGGACCTGGGACAGGAAGCTTTCTTT | CASRDLGQEAFF
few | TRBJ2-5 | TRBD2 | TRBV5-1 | TGCGCCAGCAGCTTAGCCCCGACTAGCGAAGAGACCCAGTACTTC | CASSLAPTSEETQYF
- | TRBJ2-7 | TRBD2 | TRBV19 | TGTGCCAGCGCAAAAGGGACTAGCGGAGCCCTCGCCGCCTACGAGCAGTACTTC | CASAKGTSGALAAYEQYF
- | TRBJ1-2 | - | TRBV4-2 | TGTGCCAGCAGCCCGCCAACCCGGGCGGGGGACTATGGCTACACCTTC | CASSPPTRAGDYGYTF
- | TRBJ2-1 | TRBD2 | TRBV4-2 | TGTGCCAGCAGCCAAGCAACTAGCGGGGGGAGGAATGAGCAGTTCTTC | CASSQATSGGRNEQFF